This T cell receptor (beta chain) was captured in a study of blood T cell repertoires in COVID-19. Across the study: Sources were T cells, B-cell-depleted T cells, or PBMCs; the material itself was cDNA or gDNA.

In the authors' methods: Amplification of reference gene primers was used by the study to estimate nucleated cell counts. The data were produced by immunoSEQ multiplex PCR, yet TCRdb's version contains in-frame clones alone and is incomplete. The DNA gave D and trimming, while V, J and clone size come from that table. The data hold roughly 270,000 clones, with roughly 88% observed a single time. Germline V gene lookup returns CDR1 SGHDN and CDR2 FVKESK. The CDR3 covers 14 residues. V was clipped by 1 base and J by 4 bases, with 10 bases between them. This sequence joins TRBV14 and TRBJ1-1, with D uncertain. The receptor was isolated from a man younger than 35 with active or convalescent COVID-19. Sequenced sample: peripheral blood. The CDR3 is CASSQVTVGTEAFF. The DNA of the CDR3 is TGTGCCAGCAGCCAAGTCACGGTTGGCACTGAAGCTTTCTTT.